The 20 T cell receptor beta chains reported below all come from one sample, sequenced in a study of blood T cell repertoires in COVID-19. Clones were sequenced by immunoSEQ multiplex PCR, and TCRdb holds only the in-frame ones, with some missing. Here the sample spans 180,000 or so clones, about 85% being singletons. Sequenced material: peripheral blood. These receptors came from a woman at least 80 years old with acute or convalescent COVID-19.

CDR3 nucleotide sequence: TGTGCCAGCAGCTTGGCAGGGGCAAGGGAAAAACTGTTTTTT. It translates to CASSLAGAREKLFF. This sequence joins TRBV5-5 and TRBJ1-4, with a tentative D call TRBD1 (6 bases). CDR3 size: 14 residues. Germline V lookup: CDR1 SGHKS, CDR2 YYEKEE (reference sequence). Trimming left V 0 bases short and J 8 bases short, with 11 bases between. Supplemented by reference TRBV5-5 and TRBJ1-4, the full variable domain reads DAGVTQSPTHLIKTRGQQVTLRCSPISGHKSVSWYQQVLGQGPQFIFQYYEKEERGRGNFPDRFSARQFPNYSSELNVNALLLGDSALYLCASSLAGAREKLFFGSGTQLSVL.

The CDR3 reads CAWSTQMNTEAFF. The CDR3 nucleotides read TGTGCCTGGAGTACCCAGATGAACACTGAAGCTTTCTTT. The chain employs TRBV30 and TRBJ1-1; no firm D call. CDR3 length equals 13 residues. Germline V gene lookup returns CDR1 GTSNPN and CDR2 SVGIG (reference sequence). Trimming left V 2 bases short and J 0 bases short, with 7 bases between.

The count of this clone is one. V gene TRBV28 combines with J gene TRBJ1-2; D remains unclear. The V and J ends lost 1 base and 7 bases respectively, with 19 bases between them. Germline-derived CDR1 and CDR2 are MDHEN and SYDVKM. The CDR3 has 16 amino acids. The DNA of the CDR3 is TGTGCCAGCAGTTTATCCGACGCGGTGATATTGGGTGGCTACACCTTC. Translated: CASSLSDAVILGGYTF.

The CDR3 is CASSGTGDGYTF. DNA of the CDR3: TGTGCCAGTTCCGGGACAGGGGATGGCTACACCTTC. The chain joins TRBV28 to TRBJ1-2, with 10 bases lining up with TRBD1. V lost 9 bases to trimming and J lost 6 bases; unmatched junction nucleotides: 4. The length of the CDR3 is 12 residues. The germline gives CDR1 MDHEN, CDR2 SYDVKM.

This chain joins TRBV29-1 and TRBJ2-3, with a tentative D call TRBD2 (6 bases). V was shortened by 3 bases and J by 3 bases, with 13 bases between the two germline ends. This CDR3 contains 14 residues. Germline V gives CDR1 SQVTM, CDR2 ANQGSEA. The chain's CDR3 is CSVEEGTGTDTQYF. The CDR3 nucleotides read TGCAGCGTTGAGGAGGGAACGGGTACAGATACGCAGTATTTT.

The chain has TRBV28 and TRBJ1-3, with D tentatively TRBD1 (6 bases). From germline, CDR1 is MDHEN and CDR2 SYDVKM. Trimming left V 5 bases short and J 5 bases short, with 16 bases between. The length of the CDR3 is 15 residues. Here the CDR3 DNA reads TGTGCCAGCAGTCCGACAGGCCCGCGAAGAAACACCATATATTTT. Amino acid sequence: CASSPTGPRRNTIYF.

This sequence joins TRBV7-9 and TRBJ2-3; 7 nucleotides match TRBD2. This CDR3 region has 18 residues. Per the germline V gene, CDR1 is SEHNR and CDR2 is FQNEAQ (reference sequence). V trimming: 7 bases; J trimming: 0 bases; junction bases outside the gene matches: 16. The CDR3 region is CASIRSGGAGDSTDTQYF. Here the CDR3 DNA reads TGTGCCAGCATACGGTCGGGAGGCGCGGGAGATAGCACAGATACGCAGTATTTT.

The CDR3 DNA is TGCGCCAGCAGCTTTCGGGGTGCTTACTACAATGAGCAGTTCTTC. This translates into CASSFRGAYYNEQFF. The chain combines TRBV5-1 with TRBJ2-1; maybe TRBD2 (5 bases). Germline V lookup: CDR1 SGHRS, CDR2 YFSETQ. The V end lost 2 bases, the J end lost 3 bases, and 12 bases lay between the germline ends. The CDR3 spans 15 residues.

The chain couples TRBV4-3 to TRBJ2-1; weak D call: TRBD1 (6 bases). The CDR3 totals 16 residues. Trimming stripped 0 bases from V and 3 bases from J, with 12 bases between. Germline CDR1 and CDR2: LGHNA and YSLEER. This CDR3 reads CASSQEGQGFYNEQFF. The CDR3 nucleotides are TGCGCCAGCAGCCAAGAAGGGCAGGGGTTCTACAATGAGCAGTTCTTC.

This clone was counted only a few times. V is TRBV7-9 and J is TRBJ2-1; TRBD1 aligns across 7 bases. The V gene's germline CDR1 is SEHNR and CDR2 FQNEAQ (reference sequence). CDR3 size: 16 residues. V lost 5 bases and J lost 5; bases outside the gene matches: 12. The CDR3 reads CASSRRRDSSDNEQFF. CDR3 bases: TGTGCCAGCAGCCGAAGACGGGACAGCTCTGACAATGAGCAGTTCTTC. The whole variable domain, remainder taken from reference TRBV7-9 and TRBJ2-1, is DTGVSQNPRHKITKRGQNVTFRCDPISEHNRLYWYRQTLGQGPEFLTYFQNEAQLEKSRLLSDRFSAERPKGSFSTLEIQRTEQGDSAMYLCASSRRRDSSDNEQFFGPGTRLTVL.

Here the CDR3 reads CASSPGQGINYGYTF. CDR3 coding DNA: TGTGCCAGCTCACCGGGACAGGGCATTAACTATGGCTACACCTTC. This rearrangement joins TRBV18 to TRBJ1-2, with 9 bases aligning to TRBD1. The CDR3 length is 15 residues. Unmatched junction bases numbered 3, after V lost 3 bases and J lost 1 base. CDR1 KGHSH and CDR2 LQKENI come from the germline V gene.

The V gene is TRBV28, the J gene TRBJ1-6, with a weak D call TRBD1 (6 bases). The CDR3 spans 16 residues. V was pared by 4 bases and J by 7 bases, with 17 bases between. Per germline, CDR1 MDHEN and CDR2 SYDVKM. The DNA of the CDR3 is TGTGCCAGCAGTTCCCTTATGACAGGTTTCAATTCACCCCTCCACTTT. Protein sequence: CASSSLMTGFNSPLHF.

V is TRBV28 and J is TRBJ2-1, with 10 bases matching TRBD2. CDR3 length equals 15 residues. Germline V gene lookup returns CDR1 MDHEN and CDR2 SYDVKM. Losses at the gene ends were 8 bases for V and 5 bases for J; bases not matched to a gene: 9. The CDR3 DNA follows: TGTGCCAGCCTAGTAGCGGGAGGTCGGGACAATGAGCAGTTCTTC. It yields the protein CASLVAGGRDNEQFF.

The CDR3 protein is CASSLARGFTYEQYF. The CDR3, as DNA: TGCGCCAGCAGCTTGGCCAGAGGCTTTACCTACGAGCAGTACTTC. V gene TRBV5-1 combines with J gene TRBJ2-7; no clear D. Germline V gives CDR1 SGHRS, CDR2 YFSETQ. This CDR3 region has 15 residues. The V and J ends lost 0 bases and 2 bases respectively, with 12 bases between them.

The genes are TRBV18 and TRBJ1-5; 7 bases align to TRBD1. V lost 3 bases, J lost 2 bases, and 16 bases stayed unmatched. Germline V gene data show CDR1 as KGHSH and CDR2 as LQKENI. The CDR3 contains 19 residues. The chain's CDR3 is CASSPFLTGRGVGNQPQHF. The CDR3 DNA sequence: TGTGCCAGCTCACCTTTCCTGACAGGGCGAGGGGTGGGCAATCAGCCCCAGCATTTT. Variable domain in full (rest from reference TRBV18 and TRBJ1-5): NAGVMQNPRHLVRRRGQEARLRCSPMKGHSHVYWYRQLPEEGLKFMVYLQKENIIDESGMPKERFSAEFPKEGPSILRIQQVVRGDSAAYFCASSPFLTGRGVGNQPQHFGDGTRLSIL.

The CDR3, as DNA: TGTGCCAGCAGTTTAAGAATTGGGCTCGGCACTGAAGCTTTCTTT. This encodes CASSLRIGLGTEAFF. The chain uses TRBV28 and TRBJ1-1; no clear D gene. The CDR3 has 15 residues. The V and J ends lost 2 bases and 4 bases respectively, with 14 bases between them. Germline CDR1 and CDR2: MDHEN and SYDVKM.

The CDR3 here is CASARWITGGNTIYF. Written as DNA, the CDR3 is TGTGCCAGCGCAAGGTGGATAACGGGGGGAAACACCATATATTTT. The chain couples TRBV19 to TRBJ1-3; no clear D. Trimming left V 9 bases short and J 4 bases short, with 19 bases between. Germline CDR1 LNHDA, CDR2 SQIVND (reference sequence). CDR3 length: 15 residues.

CDR3 amino acids: CASSLGYRSYYGYTF. CDR3 DNA: TGTGCCAGCAGCTTGGGATACAGGAGCTACTATGGCTACACCTTC. This chain joins TRBV5-6 and TRBJ1-2; D perhaps matches TRBD1 (5 bases). Germline values: CDR1 SGHDT, CDR2 YYEEEE. V dropped 0 bases and J dropped 3 bases, with 12 bases sitting between them. The CDR3 spans 15 residues.

The CDR3 protein is CASTTPGQGVGYTF. The CDR3 DNA is TGTGCCAGCACGACCCCGGGACAGGGAGTAGGCTACACCTTC. This chain connects TRBV5-5 to TRBJ1-2, with TRBD1 matching over 9 bases. J gave up 8 bases and V 6 bases, and 11 bases lay outside the gene matches. The germline V gene encodes CDR1 SGHKS and CDR2 YYEKEE (reference sequence). CDR3 size: 14 residues.

The chain employs TRBV5-1 and TRBJ1-4; D unclear. This CDR3 has 15 residues. The germline V gene has CDR1 SGHRS and CDR2 YFSETQ. V lost 3 bases to trimming and J lost 1 base, with 10 bases between them. CDR3 DNA: TGCGCCAGCAGCTACTCACCGGGAACTAATGAAAAACTGTTTTTT. Its protein product is CASSYSPGTNEKLFF.